The 18 T cell receptor beta chains reported below all come from one sample, sequenced in a study of T cells after yellow fever vaccination. From the 5' RACE reads, TCRdb called clonotypes with MiXCR, one entry per CDR3 protein. This sample has some 99,000 distinct CDR3 sequences, with around 5.8% found just once. The specimen comprised CD8+ T cells sorted from PBMCs, sampled 10 days after the yellow fever booster vaccination. These receptors all come from a man aged 18 to 30 who received the YFV17D yellow fever vaccine.

The chain combines TRBV4-1 with TRBJ1-2, with D perhaps matching TRBD1 (5 bases). Trimming left V 2 bases short and J 7 bases short, with 17 bases between. The CDR3 consists of 15 residues. Germline-derived CDR1 and CDR2 are MGHRA and YSYEKL. The CDR3 DNA reads TGCGCCAGCAGCCAACGTGACGGGGGTAATAGTGGCTACACCTTC. It is translated as CASSQRDGGNSGYTF.

This clonotype was observed a few times. This rearrangement joins TRBV4-1 to TRBJ1-1, with D hard to call. V lost 0 bases and J 10 bases, leaving 12 bases between the germline ends. CDR1 is MGHRA and CDR2 is YSYEKL in the germline V gene. The CDR3 has 13 amino acids. The CDR3 here is CASSQDLRLGAFF. The CDR3 DNA sequence: TGCGCCAGCAGCCAAGATCTCAGGCTTGGAGCTTTCTTT.

This clonotype has more than one count but fewer than ten. J is TRBJ2-5 and V is TRBV29-1, with 9 bases identical to TRBD1. Germline assignment: CDR1 SQVTM and CDR2 ANQGSEA. J was trimmed by 6 bases and V by 6 bases; bases with no gene match: 5. The CDR3 runs 12 residues. DNA of the CDR3: TGCAGCGTAAAAGGACAGGGGCAGACCCAGTACTTC. This sequence encodes CSVKGQGQTQYF.

This clonotype came up a few times. CDR3 residues: CASSRTGARTDTQYF. As DNA, the CDR3 is TGTGCCAGCAGCCGGACAGGGGCCCGCACAGATACGCAGTATTTT. This sequence joins TRBV7-9 and TRBJ2-3; the match to TRBD1 covers 9 bases. V shed 5 bases, J shed 1 base, and the junction held 4 bases outside the gene matches. Germline CDR1 reads SEHNR; CDR2 reads FQNEAQ (reference sequence). CDR3 length: 15 amino acids.

This clonotype has only a few counts. J is TRBJ1-4 and V is TRBV7-9, with D hard to call. Germline loops: CDR1 SEHNR, CDR2 FQNEAQ (reference sequence). This CDR3 spans 16 amino acids. Trimming shortened V by 1 base and J by 5 bases, and 14 bases separated the two germline ends. DNA for the CDR3: TGTGCCAGCAGCTTAGAAGTTTTCGGACGCAATGAAAAACTGTTTTTT. It specifies CASSLEVFGRNEKLFF.

This clonotype was observed a handful of times. V is TRBV4-2 and J is TRBJ1-5; maybe TRBD1 (6 bases). CDR1 is LGHNA and CDR2 is YNFKEQ in the germline V gene. The CDR3 runs to 16 residues. V lost 1 base to trimming and J lost 4 bases, with 14 bases between them. CDR3 sequence (DNA): TGTGCCAGCAGCCAAGCTTCGGACAGATTTAATCAGCCCCAGCATTTT. This encodes CASSQASDRFNQPQHF.

This clonotype was counted only a few times. V is TRBV4-3 and J is TRBJ2-1; D ambiguous. The V end was cut by 0 bases, the J end by 3 bases, with 9 bases between. The CDR3 covers 15 residues. From germline, CDR1 is LGHNA and CDR2 YSLEER. The CDR3 DNA follows: TGCGCCAGCAGCCAAGATCCCGCTAGCTACAATGAGCAGTTCTTC. Translation: CASSQDPASYNEQFF.

V is TRBV7-9 and J is TRBJ1-1; 10 bases are a match to TRBD1. The trim removed 4 bases at V and 4 bases at J, leaving 3 bases unmatched. The CDR3 contains 14 residues. Germline V gene sequence: CDR1 SEHNR, CDR2 FQNEAQ (reference sequence). Here the CDR3 DNA reads TGTGCCAGCAGCTGGGGACAGGGGTTCACTGAAGCTTTCTTT. This sequence encodes CASSWGQGFTEAFF. The complete variable domain, with remaining parts taken from reference TRBV7-9 and TRBJ1-1, reads DTGVSQNPRHKITKRGQNVTFRCDPISEHNRLYWYRQTLGQGPEFLTYFQNEAQLEKSRLLSDRFSAERPKGSFSTLEIQRTEQGDSAMYLCASSWGQGFTEAFFGQGTRLTVV.

As for this clonotype: Relative to the germline gene, one junction end is altered; a read error may explain this. CDR3 residues: CATSSTGGDGYTF. As DNA, the CDR3 is TGTGCCACCAGCAGTACAGGGGGGGATGGTTACACCTTC. The chain uses TRBV15 and TRBJ1-2; 8 bases align to TRBD1. The CDR3 runs to 13 residues. The germline CDR1 and CDR2 sequences are LNHNV and YYDKDF (reference sequence).

This clonotype was seen at least ten times. The chain uses TRBV15 and TRBJ2-5, with a possible D match to TRBD1 (6 bases). Looked up from germline, CDR1 is LNHNV and CDR2 is YYDKDF (reference sequence). This CDR3 comprises 15 residues. V was cut by 5 bases and J by 2 bases, with 15 bases left in between. CDR3 in DNA: TGTGCCACCAGCCCCGGCCCGACAGGTCAAGAGACCCAGTACTTC. Translated, it gives CATSPGPTGQETQYF.

The rearrangement uses TRBV5-1 and TRBJ1-6; 8 nucleotides line up with TRBD1. Per the germline V gene, CDR1 is SGHRS and CDR2 is YFSETQ. This CDR3 is 14 amino acids long. V dropped 3 bases and J dropped 10; count of bases not matched to a gene: 6. The CDR3 protein is CASSYDRGLSPLHF. Here the CDR3 DNA reads TGCGCCAGCAGCTATGACAGGGGTTTATCACCCCTCCACTTT.

This clonotype was seen a few times. The V call is TRBV9, the J call TRBJ1-4; the D is unclear. Trimming took 4 bases from V and 7 from J, leaving 17 bases between them. CDR1 and CDR2 from the germline V gene are SGDLS and YYNGEE. The CDR3 has 15 residues. The CDR3 here is CASSLPGEGGEKLFF. The CDR3 DNA is TGTGCCAGCAGCCTACCCGGGGAGGGTGGTGAAAAACTGTTTTTT.

This clonotype occurred many times. The chain links TRBV4-2 to TRBJ2-7, with 12 bases fitting TRBD2. Germline CDR1 is LGHNA and CDR2 is YNFKEQ. The CDR3 contains 15 residues. With 4 bases clipped from V and 4 bases from J, the junction kept 5 bases outside the gene matches. The CDR3 DNA reads TGTGCCAGCAGCCCCCTAACTAGCGGGGGGTACGAGCAGTACTTC. Translating it yields CASSPLTSGGYEQYF.

The chain recombines TRBV27 with TRBJ2-3; 10 nucleotides agree with TRBD2. Germline lookup yields CDR1 MNHEY and CDR2 SMNVEV (reference sequence). Trimming took 3 bases from V and 2 from J; bases not matched to a gene: 8. The CDR3 has 17 residues. CDR3 DNA sequence: TGTGCCAGCAGTTTGTCTAGCGGGGGAGCTTTCACAGATACGCAGTATTTT. This sequence encodes CASSLSSGGAFTDTQYF.

This CDR3 reads CASSLGPHGDNYGYTF. For the CDR3, the DNA is TGTGCCAGCAGCTTAGGTCCGCACGGGGATAACTATGGCTACACCTTC. This chain uses TRBV7-2 with TRBJ1-2; no reliable D call. Germline loops: CDR1 SGHTA, CDR2 FQGNSA. The CDR3 is 16 amino acids. The germline V and J ends were trimmed by 1 base and 1 base, with 13 bases remaining between them.

The chain recombines TRBV2 with TRBJ2-1, with D tentatively TRBD1 (5 bases). The germline gives CDR1 SNHLY, CDR2 FYNNEI. CDR3 length: 15 residues. Deletions cut 2 bases from V and 5 bases from J, with 13 bases between. CDR3 in amino acids: CASSERAGLDNEQFF. The CDR3 DNA follows: TGTGCCAGCAGTGAAAGGGCAGGGCTAGACAATGAGCAGTTCTTC.

This clonotype was detected ten times or more. This rearrangement joins TRBV20-1 to TRBJ2-1; 7 bases are shared with TRBD1. Losses at the gene ends were 0 bases for V and 5 bases for J; bases not matched to a gene: 7. The CDR3 spans 15 residues. The germline V gene encodes CDR1 DFQATT and CDR2 SNEGSKA (reference sequence). The CDR3 region has the DNA TGCAGTGCTAGAGATCTGACAGGGCGAAACAATGAGCAGTTCTTC. Translated, it gives CSARDLTGRNNEQFF.

The sample holds a few counts of this clonotype. The V gene is TRBV10-3, the J gene TRBJ2-3; 7 nucleotides line up with TRBD2. The CDR3 is 15 residues long. The V segment lost 8 bases and the J segment 10 bases; nucleotides outside the gene matches: 18. Germline CDR1 ENHRY, CDR2 SYGVKD. The CDR3: CAISVRGFFEEAQYF. CDR3 nucleotides: TGTGCCATCTCGGTGCGGGGGTTCTTCGAGGAAGCGCAGTATTTT.